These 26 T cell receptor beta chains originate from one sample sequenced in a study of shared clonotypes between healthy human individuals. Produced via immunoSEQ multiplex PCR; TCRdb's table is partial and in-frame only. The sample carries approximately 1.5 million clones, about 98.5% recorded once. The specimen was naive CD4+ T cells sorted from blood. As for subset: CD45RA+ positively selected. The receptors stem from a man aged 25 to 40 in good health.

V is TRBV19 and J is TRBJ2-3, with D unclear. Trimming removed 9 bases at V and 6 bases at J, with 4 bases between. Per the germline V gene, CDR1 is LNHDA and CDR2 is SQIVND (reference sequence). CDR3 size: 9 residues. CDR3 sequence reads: CARGDTQYF. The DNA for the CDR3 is TGTGCCAGGGGTGATACGCAGTATTTT.

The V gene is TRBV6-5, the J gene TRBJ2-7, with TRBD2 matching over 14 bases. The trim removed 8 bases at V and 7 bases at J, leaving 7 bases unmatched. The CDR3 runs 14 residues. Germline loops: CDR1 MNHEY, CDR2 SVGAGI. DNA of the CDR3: TGTGCCAGCGGACTAGCGGGAGGCTCAAGGGAGCAGTACTTC. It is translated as CASGLAGGSREQYF.

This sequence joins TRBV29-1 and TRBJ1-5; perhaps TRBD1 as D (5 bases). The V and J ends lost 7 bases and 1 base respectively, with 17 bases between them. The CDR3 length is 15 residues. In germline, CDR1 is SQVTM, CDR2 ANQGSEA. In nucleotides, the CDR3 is TGCAGCGCTACCGGTGCCGGGGCGAGCAATCAGCCCCAGCATTTT. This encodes CSATGAGASNQPQHF.

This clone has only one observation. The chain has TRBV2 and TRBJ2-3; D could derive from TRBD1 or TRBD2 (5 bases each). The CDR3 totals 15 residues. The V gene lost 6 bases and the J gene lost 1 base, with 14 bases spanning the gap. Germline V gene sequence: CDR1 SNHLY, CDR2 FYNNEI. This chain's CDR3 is CASSRVKGRTDTQYF. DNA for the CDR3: TGTGCCAGCAGCAGGGTTAAGGGACGCACAGATACGCAGTATTTT.

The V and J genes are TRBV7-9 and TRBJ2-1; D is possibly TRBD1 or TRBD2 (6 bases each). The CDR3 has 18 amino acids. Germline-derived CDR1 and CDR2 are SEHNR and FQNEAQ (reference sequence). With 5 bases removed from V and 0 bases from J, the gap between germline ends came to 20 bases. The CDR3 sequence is CASSPRQRGLSSYNEQFF. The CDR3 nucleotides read TGTGCCAGCAGCCCCCGCCAACGGGGGCTGAGCTCCTACAATGAGCAGTTCTTC.

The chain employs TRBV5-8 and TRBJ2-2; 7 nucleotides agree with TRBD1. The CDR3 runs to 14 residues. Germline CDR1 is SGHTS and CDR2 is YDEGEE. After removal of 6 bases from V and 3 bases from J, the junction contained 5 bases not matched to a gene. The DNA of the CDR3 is TGTGCCAGCACCCGGGACAGCGACACCGGGGAGCTGTTTTTT. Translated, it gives CASTRDSDTGELFF.

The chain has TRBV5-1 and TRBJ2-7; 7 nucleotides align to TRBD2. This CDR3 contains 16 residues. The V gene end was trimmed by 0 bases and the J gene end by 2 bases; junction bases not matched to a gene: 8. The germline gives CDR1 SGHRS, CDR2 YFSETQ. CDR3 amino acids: CASSLDTGGRPYEQYF. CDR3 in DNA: TGCGCCAGCAGCTTGGATACGGGAGGAAGGCCCTACGAGCAGTACTTC.

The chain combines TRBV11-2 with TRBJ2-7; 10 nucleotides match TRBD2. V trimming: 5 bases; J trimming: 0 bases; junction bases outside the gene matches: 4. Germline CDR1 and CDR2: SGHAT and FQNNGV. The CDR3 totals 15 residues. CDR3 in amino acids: CASSILAGGSYEQYF. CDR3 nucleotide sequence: TGTGCCAGCAGCATCTTAGCGGGAGGCTCCTACGAGCAGTACTTC.

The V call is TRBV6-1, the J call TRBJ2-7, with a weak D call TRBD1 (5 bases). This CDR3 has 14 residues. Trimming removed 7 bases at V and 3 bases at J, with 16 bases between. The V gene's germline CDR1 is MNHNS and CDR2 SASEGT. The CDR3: CASTLRLDSYEQYF. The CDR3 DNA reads TGTGCCAGCACCCTAAGACTCGACAGCTACGAGCAGTACTTC.

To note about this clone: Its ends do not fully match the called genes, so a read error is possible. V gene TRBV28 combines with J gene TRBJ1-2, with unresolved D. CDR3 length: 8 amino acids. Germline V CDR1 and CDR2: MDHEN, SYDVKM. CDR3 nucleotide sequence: TGTGCCAGCAGTTTTCGCCCCTTC. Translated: CASSFRPF.

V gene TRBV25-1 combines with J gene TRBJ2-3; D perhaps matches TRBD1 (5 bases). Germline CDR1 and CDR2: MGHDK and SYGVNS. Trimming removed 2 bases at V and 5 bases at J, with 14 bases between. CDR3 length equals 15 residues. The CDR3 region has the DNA TGTGCCAGCAGTGAACTCGGTACAAGGGGAGATACGCAGTATTTT. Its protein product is CASSELGTRGDTQYF.

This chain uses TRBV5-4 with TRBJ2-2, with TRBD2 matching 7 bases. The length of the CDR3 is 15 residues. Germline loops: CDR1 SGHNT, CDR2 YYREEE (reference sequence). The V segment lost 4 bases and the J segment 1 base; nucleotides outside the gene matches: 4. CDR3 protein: CASSVGLMNTGELFF. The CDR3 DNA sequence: TGTGCCAGCAGCGTGGGACTAATGAACACCGGGGAGCTGTTTTTT. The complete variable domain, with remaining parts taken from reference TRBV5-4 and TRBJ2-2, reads ETGVTQSPTHLIKTRGQQVTLRCSSQSGHNTVSWYQQALGQGPQFIFQYYREEENGRGNFPPRFSGLQFPNYSSELNVNALELDDSALYLCASSVGLMNTGELFFGEGSRLTVL.

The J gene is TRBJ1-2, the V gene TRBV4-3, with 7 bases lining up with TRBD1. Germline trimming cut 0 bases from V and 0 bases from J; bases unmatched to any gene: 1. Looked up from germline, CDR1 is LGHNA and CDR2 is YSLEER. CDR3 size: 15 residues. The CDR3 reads CASSQEGTANYGYTF. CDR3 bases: TGCGCCAGCAGCCAAGAGGGGACAGCTAACTATGGCTACACCTTC.

The CDR3, as DNA: TGTGCCAGTAGTATCGCCGGAAGCGGAGCACAGATCGAGCAGTATTTT. It translates to CASSIAGSGAQIEQYF. The V call is TRBV19, the J call TRBJ2-3; possible D gene TRBD2, 5 bases. V lost 3 bases, J lost 11 bases, and 24 bases lay in between. Germline values: CDR1 LNHDA, CDR2 SQIVND (reference sequence). This CDR3 is 16 amino acids long.

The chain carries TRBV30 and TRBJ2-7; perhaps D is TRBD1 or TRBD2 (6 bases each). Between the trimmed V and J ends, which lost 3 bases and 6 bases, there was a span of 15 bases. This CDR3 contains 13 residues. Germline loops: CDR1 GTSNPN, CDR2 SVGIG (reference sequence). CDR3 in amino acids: CAWRAGGVLEQYF. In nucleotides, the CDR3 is TGTGCCTGGAGGGCCGGGGGCGTCCTCGAGCAGTACTTC.

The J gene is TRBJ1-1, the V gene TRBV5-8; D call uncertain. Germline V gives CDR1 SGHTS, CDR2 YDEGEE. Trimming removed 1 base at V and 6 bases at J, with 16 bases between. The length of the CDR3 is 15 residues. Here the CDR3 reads CASSLYRSIVAEAFF. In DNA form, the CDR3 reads TGTGCCAGCAGCTTGTATCGAAGTATCGTGGCTGAAGCTTTCTTT.

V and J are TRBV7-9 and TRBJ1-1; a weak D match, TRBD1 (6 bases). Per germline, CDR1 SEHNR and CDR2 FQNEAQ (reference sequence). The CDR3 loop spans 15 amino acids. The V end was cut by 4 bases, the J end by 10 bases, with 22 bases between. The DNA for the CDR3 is TGTGCCAGCAGCTCCGCAGGGGCCCGGGGGCTAGGAGCTTTCTTT. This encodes CASSSAGARGLGAFF.

The CDR3: CASSREGAGELFF. The CDR3 nucleotides read TGTGCCAGCAGCCGCGAGGGCGCCGGGGAGCTGTTTTTT. The chain joins TRBV6-4 to TRBJ2-2, with a tentative D call TRBD2 (5 bases). The CDR3 is 13 residues long. Germline CDR1 is MRHNA and CDR2 is SNTAGT. Trimming removed 6 bases from V and 6 bases from J, with 11 bases in between.

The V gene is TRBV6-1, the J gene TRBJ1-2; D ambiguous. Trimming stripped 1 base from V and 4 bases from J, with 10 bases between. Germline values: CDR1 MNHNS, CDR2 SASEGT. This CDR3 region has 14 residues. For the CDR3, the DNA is TGTGCCAGCAGTGAAGTACTCGGATCCTATGGCTACACCTTC. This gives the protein CASSEVLGSYGYTF.

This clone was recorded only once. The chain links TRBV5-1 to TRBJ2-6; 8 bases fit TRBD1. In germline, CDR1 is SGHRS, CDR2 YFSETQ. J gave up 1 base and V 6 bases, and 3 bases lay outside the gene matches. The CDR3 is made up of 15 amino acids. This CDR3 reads CASTGGMSGANVLTF. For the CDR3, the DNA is TGCGCCAGCACAGGGGGCATGTCTGGGGCCAACGTCCTGACTTTC.

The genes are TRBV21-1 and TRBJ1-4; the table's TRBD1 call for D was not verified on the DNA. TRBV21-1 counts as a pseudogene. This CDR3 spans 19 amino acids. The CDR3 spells CASSQPLGQERQANEKLFF. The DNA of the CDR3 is TGTGCCAGCAGCCAACCCTTAGGACAGGAGCGCCAAGCTAATGAAAAACTGTTTTTT.

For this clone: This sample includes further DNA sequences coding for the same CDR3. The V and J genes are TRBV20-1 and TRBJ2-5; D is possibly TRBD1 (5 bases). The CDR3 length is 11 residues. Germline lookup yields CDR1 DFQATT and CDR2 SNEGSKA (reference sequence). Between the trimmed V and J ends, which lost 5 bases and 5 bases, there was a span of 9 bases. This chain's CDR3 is CSAAGMETQYF. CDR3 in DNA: TGCAGTGCTGCAGGGATGGAGACCCAGTACTTC.

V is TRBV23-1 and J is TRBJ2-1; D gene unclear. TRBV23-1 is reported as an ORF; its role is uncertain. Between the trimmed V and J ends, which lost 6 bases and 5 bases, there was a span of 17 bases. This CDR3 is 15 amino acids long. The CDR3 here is CASSLQSHSHNEQFF. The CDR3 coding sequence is TGCGCCAGCAGCCTTCAATCACACAGCCACAATGAGCAGTTCTTC.

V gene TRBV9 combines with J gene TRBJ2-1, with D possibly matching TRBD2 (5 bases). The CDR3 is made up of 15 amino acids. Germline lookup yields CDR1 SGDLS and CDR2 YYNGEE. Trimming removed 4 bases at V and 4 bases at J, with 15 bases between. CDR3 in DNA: TGTGCCAGCAGCCCTCCCGGAGGTTCATACAATGAGCAGTTCTTC. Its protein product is CASSPPGGSYNEQFF.

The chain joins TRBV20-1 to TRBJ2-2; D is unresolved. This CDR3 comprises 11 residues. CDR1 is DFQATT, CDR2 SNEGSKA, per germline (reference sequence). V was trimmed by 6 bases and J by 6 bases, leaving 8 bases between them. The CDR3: CSAPTSGELFF. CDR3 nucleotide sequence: TGCAGTGCGCCGACCTCCGGGGAGCTGTTTTTT.

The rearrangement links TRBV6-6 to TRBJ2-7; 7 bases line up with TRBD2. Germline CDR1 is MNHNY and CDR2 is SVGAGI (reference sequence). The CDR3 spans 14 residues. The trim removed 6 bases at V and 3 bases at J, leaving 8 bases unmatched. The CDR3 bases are TGTGCCAGCAGGCGAGCGGGGTTAGACTACGAGCAGTACTTC. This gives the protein CASRRAGLDYEQYF.